This T cell receptor beta chain derives from a study of OX40 agonist ivuxolimab in advanced cancers. The wider study: Head and neck, renal cell, melanoma or hepatocellular carcinoma were the cancers that dose-escalation patients had. Approximately 41% of patients had received prior checkpoint inhibitor therapy.

V was cut by 2 bases and J by 5 bases, with 10 bases left in between. The CDR3 is 13 residues long. The germline V gene has CDR1 MNHEY and CDR2 SVGAGI. The assay was immunoSEQ multiplex PCR, and TCRdb's table has in-frame clones only and misses some. The sample consists of more than 50,000 clones, about 85% of them appearing once. On cycle 4 day 1 and cycle 7 day 1, as well as at baseline, blood was sampled. The receptor was derived from an adult with an advanced solid tumor such as melanoma, head and neck, liver or kidney cancer. This material consisted of CD4+ or CD8+ T cells sorted from blood, taken in a trial of the OX40 agonist ivuxolimab. The chain joins TRBV6-5 to TRBJ2-7; the D is unclear. The CDR3 sequence is CASSYTFRDEQYF. In DNA, the CDR3 is TGTGCCAGCAGTTACACATTTAGGGACGAGCAGTACTTC.